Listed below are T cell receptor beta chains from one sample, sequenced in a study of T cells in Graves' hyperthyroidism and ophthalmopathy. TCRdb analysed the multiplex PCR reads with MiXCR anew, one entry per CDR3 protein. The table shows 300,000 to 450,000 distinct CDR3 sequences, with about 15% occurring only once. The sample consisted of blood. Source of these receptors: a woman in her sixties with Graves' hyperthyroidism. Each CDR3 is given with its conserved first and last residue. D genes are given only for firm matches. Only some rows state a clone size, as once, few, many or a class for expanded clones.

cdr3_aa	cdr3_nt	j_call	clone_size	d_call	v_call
CASSQVPGTREEQCF	TGCGCCAGCAGCCAAGTCCCTGGGACTAGGGAGGAGCAGTGCTTC	TRBJ2-1	NA	TRBD2	TRBV11-2
CASSLGLSGNTVYF	TGTGCCAGCAGCTTAGGTCTGTCTGGAAACACCGTATATTTT	TRBJ1-3	NA	NA	TRBV11-2
CATSRPGGDSQETQYF	TGTGCCACCAGCAGGCCGGGGGGCGACAGCCAAGAGACCCAGTACTTC	TRBJ2-5	many	NA	TRBV15
CASSLSAGVHEQHF	TGTGCCAGCAGCTTAAGCGCCGGGGTTCACGAGCAGCACTTC	TRBJ2-7	NA	NA	TRBV7-3
CASRRGQFSYEQYF	TGTGCCAGCAGACGTGGACAGTTCTCCTACGAGCAGTACTTC	TRBJ2-7	many	NA	TRBV28
CASSQLGQSENGYTF	TGCGCCAGCAGCCAACTAGGGCAGTCGGAGAATGGCTACACCTTC	TRBJ1-2	many	NA	TRBV4-1
CASSPQETSGSGEQFF	TGTGCCAGCTCACCACAGGAGACTAGCGGGAGTGGTGAGCAGTTCTTC	TRBJ2-1	few	TRBD2	TRBV18
CATSRDGWQGRTNEKLFF	TGTGCCACCAGCAGAGATGGTTGGCAGGGTAGGACTAATGAAAAACTGTTTTTT	TRBJ1-4	many	NA	TRBV15
CSARVARSNNEQFF	TGCAGTGCTAGAGTTGCCAGGAGTAACAATGAGCAGTTCTTC	TRBJ2-1	few	NA	TRBV20-1
CASSDGLAGVNEQFF	TGTGCCAGCAGTGACGGACTAGCGGGAGTAAATGAGCAGTTCTTC	TRBJ2-1	many	TRBD2	TRBV6-1
CASSEDNEQFF	TGTGCCAGCAGTGAAGACAATGAGCAGTTCTTC	TRBJ2-1	many	NA	TRBV2
CASSLGPGDPTYEQYF	TGTGCCAGCAGTTTAGGCCCCGGGGACCCAACCTACGAGCAGTACTTC	TRBJ2-7	many	NA	TRBV28
CSASPGQGKNEQFF	TGCAGTGCTAGCCCGGGACAGGGAAAAAATGAGCAGTTCTTC	TRBJ2-1	many	TRBD1	TRBV20-1
CAITGGSLSGANVLTF	TGTGCCATCACGGGGGGATCGCTCTCTGGGGCCAACGTCCTGACTTTC	TRBJ2-6	few	TRBD2	TRBV10-3
CASSGPNQPQHF	TGTGCCAGCTCAGGGCCCAATCAGCCCCAGCATTTT	TRBJ1-5	few	NA	TRBV6-1
CSAERAVNEQFF	TGCAGCGCCGAAAGGGCAGTCAATGAGCAGTTCTTC	TRBJ2-1	many	NA	TRBV29-1
CASSLEAGSGNTIYF	TGTGCCAGCAGCTTAGAGGCAGGCTCTGGAAACACCATATATTTT	TRBJ1-3	few	NA	TRBV7-9
CASSGGTRYEQYF	TGTGCCAGCAGTGGAGGGACTCGCTACGAGCAGTACTTC	TRBJ2-7	many	NA	TRBV6-1
CASLGRSREETQYF	TGTGCCAGCCTCGGCAGGTCAAGAGAAGAGACCCAGTACTTC	TRBJ2-5	many	NA	TRBV2
CASSAGTGAQETQYF	TGTGCCAGCAGTGCCGGGACAGGGGCTCAAGAGACCCAGTACTTC	TRBJ2-5	many	TRBD1	TRBV12-3/TRBV12-4
CASSPQRSEKLFF	TGTGCCAGCTCACCACAGCGGTCTGAAAAACTGTTTTTT	TRBJ1-4	many	NA	TRBV18
CASRKQRQGDPQYEQYF	TGTGCCAGCAGGAAACAACGACAGGGTGACCCCCAGTACGAGCAGTACTTC	TRBJ2-7	many	TRBD1	TRBV6-1
CASGLVATGETQYF	TGTGCTAGTGGTTTGGTAGCTACCGGAGAGACCCAGTACTTC	TRBJ2-5	NA	NA	TRBV12-5
CASSLGALGETQYF	TGTGCCAGCAGTTTAGGGGCTCTCGGGGAGACCCAGTACTTC	TRBJ2-5	many	NA	TRBV27
CASSAGANSPLHF	TGTGCCAGCAGTGCAGGCGCGAATTCACCCCTCCACTTT	TRBJ1-6	many	NA	TRBV12-3/TRBV12-4
CASSLKGLAIEQYF	TGTGCCAGCAGCTTAAAAGGACTAGCGATTGAGCAGTACTTC	TRBJ2-7	many	TRBD2	TRBV7-8
CASSFTIAGSDTQYF	TGCGCCAGCAGCTTTACGATAGCGGGATCAGATACGCAGTATTTT	TRBJ2-3	NA	TRBD2	TRBV5-1
CASSSQQGRSGNTIYF	TGTGCCAGCAGCTCCCAACAGGGGCGCTCTGGAAACACCATATATTTT	TRBJ1-3	few	TRBD1	TRBV11-3
CASSLGISGRSDEQYF	TGCGCCAGCAGCTTGGGGATTAGCGGGCGTTCCGACGAGCAGTACTTC	TRBJ2-7	many	TRBD2	TRBV5-1
CASSTLAGAETQYF	TGTGCCAGCAGCACTTTAGCGGGAGCAGAGACCCAGTACTTC	TRBJ2-5	many	TRBD2	TRBV11-3
CSVGGDRGAFF	TGCAGCGTGGGTGGGGACAGGGGAGCTTTCTTT	TRBJ1-1	NA	TRBD1	TRBV29-1
CSAQGYYEQYF	TGCAGTGCACAGGGATACTACGAGCAGTACTTC	TRBJ2-7	few	NA	TRBV20-1
CASSVRYTDTEAFF	TGCGCCAGCAGCGTAAGATACACGGACACTGAAGCTTTCTTT	TRBJ1-1	many	NA	TRBV5-1
CASSSNTGVLETQYF	TGTGCCAGCAGCTCCAACACAGGGGTATTGGAGACCCAGTACTTC	TRBJ2-5	many	TRBD1	TRBV7-9
CASSFRGTRRTYEQYF	TGTGCCAGCAGCTTTAGGGGGACAAGGAGGACCTACGAGCAGTACTTC	TRBJ2-7	few	NA	TRBV5-5
CASSPWAGQGYTF	TGTGCCAGCTCACCATGGGCAGGGCAGGGCTACACCTTC	TRBJ1-2	many	NA	TRBV18
CASSPGQGARSQPQHF	TGTGCCAGCTCACCGGGACAGGGGGCGCGAAGTCAGCCCCAGCATTTT	TRBJ1-5	many	TRBD1	TRBV18
CASSYGINYGYTF	TGTGCCAGCAGTTACGGAATTAACTATGGCTACACCTTC	TRBJ1-2	NA	NA	TRBV6-5
CSARDWGTGHGYTF	TGCAGTGCTAGAGATTGGGGAACAGGCCATGGCTACACCTTC	TRBJ1-2	few	NA	TRBV20-1
CAHRGADNQPQHF	TGTGCCCACCGGGGGGCGGACAATCAGCCCCAGCATTTT	TRBJ1-5	many	NA	TRBV10-3
CASSYSSDRGISYEQYF	TGTGCCAGCAGTTACTCGAGTGACAGGGGGATTTCCTACGAGCAGTACTTC	TRBJ2-7	NA	TRBD1	TRBV6-5
CASSVFGESDEQYF	TGTGCCAGCAGCGTTTTTGGGGAGTCGGACGAGCAGTACTTC	TRBJ2-7	NA	NA	TRBV12-3/TRBV12-4
CASPRSGNYEQYF	TGTGCCAGCCCCAGGAGCGGGAACTACGAGCAGTACTTC	TRBJ2-7	NA	TRBD2	TRBV11-3
CASSPGLAGGGYEQFF	TGTGCCAGCAGCCCGGGACTAGCGGGAGGCGGCTATGAGCAGTTCTTC	TRBJ2-1	many	TRBD2	TRBV11-2
CASREGAGNTIYF	TGTGCCAGCAGAGAAGGGGCTGGAAACACCATATATTTT	TRBJ1-3	NA	NA	TRBV2
CASTGTGFRSGANVLTF	TGTGCCAGCACCGGGACAGGGTTCCGCTCTGGGGCCAACGTCCTGACTTTC	TRBJ2-6	many	TRBD1	TRBV6-1
CASSPGTPGGAFF	TGTGCCAGCAGCCCCGGGACGCCGGGTGGAGCTTTCTTT	TRBJ1-1	many	NA	TRBV5-8
CSAPLAGVNEQFF	TGCAGTGCTCCTCTAGCGGGAGTCAATGAGCAGTTCTTC	TRBJ2-1	NA	TRBD2	TRBV20-1
CASSDSARSFYGYTF	TGTGCCAGCAGTGACTCTGCGCGGTCATTCTATGGCTACACCTTC	TRBJ1-2	few	NA	TRBV6-4
CASSGPGNNSPLHF	TGTGCCAGCAGCGGTCCAGGGAATAATTCACCCCTCCACTTT	TRBJ1-6	many	NA	TRBV27
CASSISGFSRGVNTEAFF	TGTGCCAGTAGTATCTCCGGTTTCTCGCGGGGGGTCAACACTGAAGCTTTCTTT	TRBJ1-1	few	NA	TRBV19
CASTPRRLGDSPLHF	TGTGCCAGTACCCCTCGACGGTTGGGCGATTCACCCCTCCACTTT	TRBJ1-6	few	NA	TRBV19
CASSLTSGRGLPGYTF	TGCGCCAGCAGCCTAACTAGCGGCAGGGGGCTTCCTGGCTACACCTTC	TRBJ1-2	NA	TRBD1	TRBV4-1
CASSLRGEDYNEQFF	TGTGCCAGCAGCTTGAGGGGGGAAGACTACAATGAGCAGTTCTTC	TRBJ2-1	few	NA	TRBV5-4
CAWSPGNTEAFF	TGTGCCTGGAGTCCAGGGAACACTGAAGCTTTCTTT	TRBJ1-1	many	NA	TRBV30
CASSEWATGGGDTQYF	TGTGCCAGCAGTGAGTGGGCGACAGGGGGCGGAGATACGCAGTATTTT	TRBJ2-3	many	TRBD1	TRBV25-1
CASSSNNPSYEQYF	TGCGCCAGCAGCTCTAATAACCCCTCCTACGAGCAGTACTTC	TRBJ2-7	few	NA	TRBV5-1
CASRVTGPDTQYF	TGTGCCAGCAGAGTTACAGGGCCAGATACGCAGTATTTT	TRBJ2-3	many	NA	TRBV6-1
CASSLFLTEAFF	TGTGCCAGCAGCTTGTTCCTTACTGAAGCTTTCTTT	TRBJ1-1	many	NA	TRBV5-5